The 16 T cell receptor beta chains given below trace back to one sample, sequenced in a study of T cells after posttransplantation cyclophosphamide. The method was immunoSEQ multiplex PCR; TCRdb's version includes in-frame clones alone and lacks a portion of them. The sample shows under 15,000 clones, none of them appearing just once. Cyclophosphamide on days +3 and +4 followed busulfan-fludarabine conditioning and a marrow graft. Sequences were derived from PBMCs, sampled after allogeneic stem cell transplant with posttransplant cyclophosphamide. These receptors were collected from a female patient aged 40 to 50 who received an allogeneic stem cell transplant from a related donor, was CMV-positive, and had acute GVHD only. The T cells may come from the graft donor.

This clone was observed many times. The rearrangement joins TRBV7-5 to TRBJ2-5; the listed D gene, TRBD2, was not tested against the DNA. TRBV7-5 is classified as a pseudogene. The length of the CDR3 is 14 residues. The CDR3 loop is CASRAGGGEETQYF. The DNA for the CDR3 is TGTGCCAGCAGAGCGGGGGGCGGGGAGGAGACCCAGTACTTC.

This clone was picked up many times. This chain connects TRBV18 to TRBJ2-3; the D is unclear. CDR3 size: 13 residues. With 6 bases removed from V and 3 bases from J, the gap between germline ends came to 10 bases. From germline, CDR1 is KGHSH and CDR2 LQKENI. The DNA of the CDR3 is TGTGCCAGCTCCCAGGTATCGACAGATACGCAGTATTTT. This translates into CASSQVSTDTQYF.

This clone has at least ten counts. The chain carries TRBV4-1 and TRBJ2-7, with 8 bases identical to TRBD1. CDR1 and CDR2 from the germline V gene are MGHRA and YSYEKL. After removal of 5 bases from V and 2 bases from J, the junction contained 8 bases not matched to a gene. CDR3 length: 15 amino acids. For the CDR3, the DNA is TGCGCCAGCAGCATCCGGACAGGGTTTCCCTACGAGCAGTACTTC. It is translated as CASSIRTGFPYEQYF.

This clone was found many times. The chain joins TRBV10-3 to TRBJ2-3, with 8 bases that match TRBD1. Per the germline V gene, CDR1 is ENHRY and CDR2 is SYGVKD. J was trimmed by 2 bases and V by 2 bases; bases with no gene match: 3. The CDR3 has 15 residues. This CDR3 reads CAISEGQGPTDTQYF. The CDR3, as DNA: TGTGCCATCAGTGAGGGACAGGGCCCCACAGATACGCAGTATTTT.

This clone was counted ten times or more. The rearrangement joins TRBV4-2 to TRBJ2-3; 9 bases are a match to TRBD2. The germline CDR1 and CDR2 sequences are LGHNA and YNFKEQ. Trimming removed 0 bases from V and 5 bases from J; junction bases left unmatched: 6. This CDR3 comprises 16 residues. CDR3 sequence (DNA): TGTGCCAGCAGCCAAGAGGAGGCGGGAGGGGTAGATACGCAGTATTTT. Protein product: CASSQEEAGGVDTQYF.

This chain uses TRBV29-1 with TRBJ2-1; 10 bases fit TRBD2. The CDR3 sequence is 19 residues long. In germline, CDR1 is SQVTM, CDR2 ANQGSEA. The V and J ends lost 8 bases and 0 bases, in that order; junction bases with no gene match: 19. The CDR3 loop reads CSSRRGGLAVTSSYNEQFF. In DNA form, the CDR3 reads TGCAGCTCACGCCGCGGCGGACTAGCGGTTACAAGCTCCTACAATGAGCAGTTCTTC.

This clone was detected many times. The rearrangement links TRBV10-3 to TRBJ2-7; no reliable D call. V was pared by 2 bases and J by 6 bases, with 17 bases between. Germline V gives CDR1 ENHRY, CDR2 SYGVKD. The CDR3 runs to 15 residues. Here the CDR3 DNA reads TGTGCCATCAGTGAGCCCGACCCACGGGTAGCCGAGCAGTACTTC. Protein sequence: CAISEPDPRVAEQYF.

This clone has a count of ten or more. The chain recombines TRBV13 with TRBJ1-1; no clear D. The CDR3 consists of 11 residues. Germline assignment: CDR1 PRHDT and CDR2 FYEKMQ (reference sequence). Trimming cost V 4 bases and J 5 bases, with 5 bases left between them. The CDR3 coding sequence is TGTGCCAGCAGCTGGCCAACTGAAGCTTTCTTT. Amino acids: CASSWPTEAFF.

This clone was recorded at least ten times. A read error may account for a junction end that differs from germline. The V call is TRBV12-5, the J call TRBJ1-4, with D perhaps TRBD1 (5 bases). Looked up from germline, CDR1 is LGHNT and CDR2 is FRNRAP. The CDR3 loop spans 14 amino acids. The CDR3 DNA is TGTACTAGTGGCAGAGACAGAACTAATGAAAAACTGTTTTTT. It translates to CTSGRDRTNEKLFF.

This clone came up many times. The chain recombines TRBV6-1 with TRBJ1-2; D unclear. Trimming took 6 bases from V and 2 from J, leaving 7 bases between them. Germline V gene data show CDR1 as MNHNS and CDR2 as SASEGT. The CDR3 covers 12 residues. CDR3 loop: CASSPRNYGYTF. Here the CDR3 DNA reads TGTGCCAGCAGCCCGAGGAACTATGGCTACACCTTC.

J is TRBJ2-3 and V is TRBV9, with 12 bases identical to TRBD2. The CDR3 has 16 amino acids. Germline V gene lookup returns CDR1 SGDLS and CDR2 YYNGEE. V shed 3 bases and J 5 bases; nucleotides not matched to a gene: 7. This chain's CDR3 is CASSAASGGVGDTQYF. The CDR3 DNA reads TGTGCCAGCAGCGCCGCTAGCGGGGGGGTTGGAGATACGCAGTATTTT.

This clone was seen at least ten times. The DNA for the CDR3 is TGTGCCAGCAGCTTTTGGCAGGGGAGCGGCAATCAGCCCCAGCATTTT. Amino acid sequence: CASSFWQGSGNQPQHF. The gene calls are TRBV7-9 and TRBJ1-5, with D possibly being TRBD1 (6 bases). Germline CDR1 and CDR2: SEHNR and FQNEAQ (reference sequence). Trimming took 3 bases from V and 2 from J, leaving 14 bases between them. This CDR3 region has 16 residues. The variable domain in full, with the rest retrieved from reference TRBV7-9 and TRBJ1-5, is DTGVSQNPRHKITKRGQNVTFRCDPISEHNRLYWYRQTLGQGPEFLTYFQNEAQLEKSRLLSDRFSAERPKGSFSTLEIQRTEQGDSAMYLCASSFWQGSGNQPQHFGDGTRLSIL.

This clone showed up just a few times. V gene TRBV27 combines with J gene TRBJ1-3; D is possibly TRBD1 (6 bases). V gave up 10 bases and J gave up 3 bases, with 13 bases separating them. This CDR3 comprises 13 residues. Germline V gives CDR1 MNHEY, CDR2 SMNVEV (reference sequence). CDR3 loop: CAIYQGYGNTIYF. The CDR3 bases are TGTGCCATCTACCAGGGGTATGGAAACACCATATATTTT.

This clone has only a few counts. The chain recombines TRBV25-1 with TRBJ2-1, with 7 bases identical to TRBD2. This CDR3 spans 15 amino acids. The V and J ends lost 1 base and 8 bases, in that order; junction bases with no gene match: 8. CDR1 and CDR2 from the germline V gene are MGHDK and SYGVNS. The CDR3 bases are TGTGCCAGCAGTGAATCTCTGAACGGGAGGTATGAGCAGTTCTTC. It is translated as CASSESLNGRYEQFF.

Many counts were recorded for this clone. V gene TRBV11-2 combines with J gene TRBJ2-5; 7 bases agree with TRBD1. The CDR3 totals 14 residues. CDR1 SGHAT and CDR2 FQNNGV come from the germline V gene. The V and J ends lost 6 bases and 2 bases, in that order; junction bases with no gene match: 6. The CDR3 loop is CASSLRTGQETQYF. The DNA of the CDR3 is TGTGCCAGCAGTCTCAGGACAGGTCAAGAGACCCAGTACTTC.

The gene calls are TRBV6-1 and TRBJ2-1; TRBD2 might be the D (5 bases). Germline V lookup: CDR1 MNHNS, CDR2 SASEGT. The V end was cut by 0 bases, the J end by 3 bases, with 18 bases between. This CDR3 region has 18 residues. The CDR3 coding sequence is TGTGCCAGCAGTGAAGCCCCGGACCGACGTGGGAGCTACAATGAGCAGTTCTTC. Translating gives CASSEAPDRRGSYNEQFF.